Presented here are 28 T cell receptor beta chains from one specimen sequenced in a study of molecular identifiers for immune sequencing clone quantification. From the PCR reads, TCRdb called clonotypes with MiXCR, one entry per CDR3 protein. The profile shows approximately 93,000 distinct CDR3 sequences, nearly 25% of them singletons. Sample: naive CD8+ T cells from blood, with Jurkat cell RNA spiked in. Subset meaning: FACS-sorted CD8+CD4-CCR7+CD45RA+ naive T cells. The receptors derive from a human donor in good health. Some libraries in this study had Jurkat cell RNA spiked in.

This clonotype occurred a few times. The J gene is TRBJ2-1, the V gene TRBV6-2 or TRBV6-3; 9 positions agree with TRBD2. Per germline, CDR1 MNHEY and CDR2 SVGEGT. The CDR3 totals 14 residues. After removal of 4 bases from V and 7 bases from J, the junction contained 5 bases not matched to a gene. This chain's CDR3 is CASSLAGGLNEQFF. CDR3 DNA: TGTGCCAGCAGTTTGGCGGGGGGGCTGAATGAGCAGTTCTTC.

Remarks on this clonotype: A much larger clone lies one base from this, so it may be a read error. The chain links TRBV4-3 to TRBJ2-7; unclear D gene. The CDR3 runs to 14 residues. Germline loops: CDR1 LGHNA, CDR2 YSLEER. The CDR3 protein is CTSSLATSSYEQYF. In nucleotides, the CDR3 is TGCACCAGCAGTTTGGCAACGAGCTCCTACGAGCAGTACTTC.

V gene TRBV27 combines with J gene TRBJ2-7; 7 bases fit TRBD2. The CDR3 runs to 15 residues. The germline V gene has CDR1 MNHEY and CDR2 SMNVEV (reference sequence). V dropped 10 bases and J dropped 4; count of bases not matched to a gene: 16. The CDR3 bases are TGTGCCACCTATGGGGGGGGGGGGGGAAGGTACGAGCAGTACTTC. Its translation is CATYGGGGGRYEQYF.

On this clonotype: Since a much larger clone is just one base distant, this may be a read error. The rearrangement uses TRBV7-9 and TRBJ2-7; D remains ambiguous. Trimming pared 5 bases from V and 6 bases from J, leaving 11 bases between. Germline V CDR1 and CDR2: SEHNR, FQNEAQ (reference sequence). The CDR3 contains 12 residues. CDR3 protein: CASSPRAGEQYF. CDR3 nucleotides: TGTGCCAGCAGCCCAAGGGCTGGCGAGCAGTACTTC.

This clonotype appeared many times. The chain uses TRBV28 and TRBJ2-5, with 9 bases aligning to TRBD2. V lost 4 bases and J lost 5; bases outside the gene matches: 11. There are 16 residues in the CDR3. Germline CDR1 reads MDHEN; CDR2 reads SYDVKM. CDR3 region: CASSSTVLAGLETQYF. The CDR3 coding sequence is TGTGCCAGCAGTTCCACAGTACTAGCGGGTCTGGAGACCCAGTACTTC. The variable domain in full, completed from reference TRBV28 and TRBJ2-5, reads DVKVTQSSRYLVKRTGEKVFLECVQDMDHENMFWYRQDPGLGLRLIYFSYDVKMKEKGDIPEGYSVSREKKERFSLILESASTNQTSMYLCASSSTVLAGLETQYFGPGTRLLVL.

Only one count was recorded for this clonotype. The gene calls are TRBV19 and TRBJ2-1; D uncertain. The CDR3 spans 15 residues. Trimming shortened V by 1 base and J by 4 bases, and 11 bases separated the two germline ends. The germline V gene encodes CDR1 LNHDA and CDR2 SQIVND (reference sequence). The CDR3 region has the DNA TGTGCCAGTAGTATAGCCGCTAGTACATACAATGAGCAGTTCTTC. Its protein is CASSIAASTYNEQFF.

This clonotype was counted many times. The J gene is TRBJ2-5, the V gene TRBV20-1; 9 nucleotides line up with TRBD2. Germline assignment: CDR1 DFQATT and CDR2 SNEGSKA (reference sequence). Trimming took 1 base from V and 3 from J; bases not matched to a gene: 0. This CDR3 contains 13 residues. The CDR3 DNA reads as TGCAGTGCTAGAGCTAGCGGGGAAGAGACCCAGTACTTC. Translation gives CSARASGEETQYF.

V is TRBV20-1 and J is TRBJ2-1; TRBD2 matches at 8 bases. Per germline, CDR1 DFQATT and CDR2 SNEGSKA (reference sequence). The CDR3 has 14 residues. The J segment lost 2 bases and the V segment lost 6 bases, leaving 6 bases of the junction unmatched. CDR3 DNA sequence: TGCAGTGCGCGCGATAGCGGGACCTACAATGAGCAGTTCTTC. This encodes CSARDSGTYNEQFF.

The gene calls are TRBV6-5 and TRBJ1-1; no clear D. Trimming removed 0 bases from V and 5 bases from J, with 10 bases in between. Germline V gene sequence: CDR1 MNHEY, CDR2 SVGAGI. The CDR3 consists of 14 residues. The CDR3 protein is CASSYSYIGTEAFF. The DNA of the CDR3 is TGTGCCAGCAGTTACTCGTACATTGGGACTGAAGCTTTCTTT.

As to this clonotype: No conserved phenylalanine or tryptophan ends this CDR3, so it is likely a read error. This chain's CDR3 is CASSFGDKRSDTQYV. The CDR3 coding sequence is TGTGCGAGCAGCTTTGGGGACAAGAGATCAGATACGCAGTATGTT. The rearrangement links TRBV5-6 to TRBJ2-3, with D possibly TRBD1 on 6 matching bases. Germline CDR1 reads SGHDT; CDR2 reads YYEEEE. The CDR3 extends over 15 amino acids.

The CDR3 loop reads CASSYSVRLAEYEQYF. In nucleotides, the CDR3 is TGTGCCAGCAGTTACTCGGTAAGACTAGCGGAATACGAGCAGTACTTC. V gene TRBV6-5 combines with J gene TRBJ2-7; 9 bases are shared with TRBD2. The CDR3 totals 16 residues. CDR1 MNHEY and CDR2 SVGAGI come from the germline V gene. V lost 0 bases to trimming and J lost 4 bases; unmatched junction nucleotides: 7.

The table lists this clonotype with many counts. The rearrangement links TRBV2 to TRBJ1-5, with 9 bases lining up with TRBD1. Germline values: CDR1 SNHLY, CDR2 FYNNEI. V dropped 3 bases and J dropped 6; count of bases not matched to a gene: 15. The length of the CDR3 is 18 residues. The CDR3 DNA follows: TGTGCCAGCAGTGAGCCTGGACAGGGGTCCCCAAGGGTTCAGCCCCAGCATTTT. It specifies CASSEPGQGSPRVQPQHF.

This clonotype occurred many times. The chain links TRBV7-2 to TRBJ2-7; D may be TRBD1 (5 bases). In germline, CDR1 is SGHTA, CDR2 FQGNSA. The germline V and J ends were trimmed by 3 bases and 7 bases, with 13 bases remaining between them. The CDR3 contains 13 residues. CDR3 sequence (DNA): TGTGCCAGCAGCTTTGGCAGGGAACGGGAGCAGTACTTC. Amino acid sequence: CASSFGREREQYF.

This clonotype was recorded many times. The V and J genes are TRBV28 and TRBJ2-7, with 8 positions matching TRBD2. Unmatched junction bases numbered 3, after V lost 2 bases and J lost 0 bases. The CDR3 runs 15 residues. Germline CDR1 MDHEN, CDR2 SYDVKM. The CDR3 sequence is CASSLAGGTSYEQYF. The CDR3 nucleotides are TGTGCCAGCAGTTTAGCGGGAGGCACCTCCTACGAGCAGTACTTC. The entire variable domain, with the rest obtained from reference TRBV28 and TRBJ2-7, is as follows: DVKVTQSSRYLVKRTGEKVFLECVQDMDHENMFWYRQDPGLGLRLIYFSYDVKMKEKGDIPEGYSVSREKKERFSLILESASTNQTSMYLCASSLAGGTSYEQYFGPGTRLTVT.

This clonotype was counted a few times. V gene TRBV3-1 combines with J gene TRBJ2-3, with 9 bases matching TRBD1. Germline V gene sequence: CDR1 LGHDT, CDR2 YNNKEL (reference sequence). V lost 4 bases to trimming and J lost 6 bases; unmatched junction nucleotides: 8. This CDR3 has 15 residues. Here the CDR3 reads CASSPRDRALDTQYF. In DNA form, the CDR3 reads TGTGCCAGCAGCCCCCGGGACAGGGCTCTTGATACGCAGTATTTT.

This clonotype was counted at least ten times. The rearrangement uses TRBV2 and TRBJ2-3; tentatively, D is TRBD1 or TRBD2 (6 bases each). V lost 4 bases to trimming and J lost 6 bases, with 14 bases between them. The CDR3 extends over 14 amino acids. Germline V gene data show CDR1 as SNHLY and CDR2 as FYNNEI. The CDR3 spells CASSVYGGPDTQYF. DNA of the CDR3: TGTGCCAGCAGTGTATATGGGGGGCCGGATACGCAGTATTTT.

In the case of this clonotype: This CDR3 is missing its conserved last phenylalanine or tryptophan, likely due to a read error. This chain joins TRBV2 and TRBJ2-7; TRBD1 might be the D (5 bases). The CDR3 is 13 amino acids. V lost 8 bases and J lost 1, with 12 bases in between. Germline loops: CDR1 SNHLY, CDR2 FYNNEI. CDR3: CASVRQGSYEQYL. The CDR3 DNA follows: TGTGCCAGCGTCCGTCAGGGTTCCTACGAGCAGTACTTA.

This chain connects TRBV30 to TRBJ2-3; 8 bases line up with TRBD1. CDR3 length: 14 amino acids. CDR1 and CDR2 (germline): GTSNPN, SVGIG (reference sequence). J was trimmed by 3 bases and V by 4 bases; bases with no gene match: 6. In DNA, the CDR3 is TGTGCCTGGACGACAGGGGTTGGGACAGATACGCAGTATTTT. This encodes CAWTTGVGTDTQYF.

V gene TRBV27 combines with J gene TRBJ2-7; 9 positions agree with TRBD1. Germline V lookup: CDR1 MNHEY, CDR2 SMNVEV (reference sequence). The trim removed 8 bases at V and 5 bases at J, leaving 7 bases unmatched. CDR3 length: 13 amino acids. The CDR3 protein is CASGWDRDHEQYF. DNA for the CDR3: TGTGCCAGCGGTTGGGACAGGGACCACGAGCAGTACTTC.

Only a few counts were recorded for this clonotype. The chain recombines TRBV4-3 with TRBJ2-7, with D perhaps given as TRBD1 or TRBD2 (6 bases each). Germline V gene lookup returns CDR1 LGHNA and CDR2 YSLEER. The ends were cut back, 3 bases at V and 3 bases at J, with 15 bases in the middle. This CDR3 is built from 15 residues. In DNA, the CDR3 is TGCGCCAGCAGCCATGAGGAAGGGGGGATCTACGAGCAGTACTTC. This codes for CASSHEEGGIYEQYF.

Comment on this clonotype: Lacking the conserved final phenylalanine or tryptophan, this CDR3 likely reflects a read error. J is TRBJ2-7 and V is TRBV27, with 9 positions matching TRBD1. This CDR3 is 13 amino acids long. After removal of 6 bases from V and 5 bases from J, the junction contained 5 bases not matched to a gene. The germline CDR1 and CDR2 sequences are MNHEY and SMNVEV (reference sequence). The CDR3 DNA reads TGTGCCAGCAGAGACAGGGGGTATAACGAGCAGTACTTA. Protein: CASRDRGYNEQYL.

This rearrangement joins TRBV7-9 to TRBJ1-3; 8 bases fit TRBD1. Germline-derived CDR1 and CDR2 are SEHNR and FQNEAQ (reference sequence). J gave up 0 bases and V 6 bases, and 7 bases lay outside the gene matches. The CDR3 consists of 16 residues. CDR3 in amino acids: CASSLATGGSGNTIYF. For the CDR3, the DNA is TGTGCCAGCAGTTTGGCTACAGGGGGCTCTGGAAACACCATATATTTT.

This chain connects TRBV27 to TRBJ2-1; TRBD1 aligns across 8 bases. Germline loops: CDR1 MNHEY, CDR2 SMNVEV (reference sequence). The CDR3 loop spans 16 amino acids. J was trimmed by 0 bases and V by 3 bases; bases with no gene match: 4. In DNA, the CDR3 is TGTGCCAGCAGTTTGACAGGGGATAGCTCCTACAATGAGCAGTTCTTC. This sequence encodes CASSLTGDSSYNEQFF.

This clonotype was seen a few times. V is TRBV19 and J is TRBJ2-1, with unresolved D. Per the germline V gene, CDR1 is LNHDA and CDR2 is SQIVND (reference sequence). The CDR3 extends over 14 amino acids. V was clipped by 6 bases and J by 7 bases, with 16 bases between them. The CDR3 nucleotides are TGTGCCAGTAGCACCTCCGGCCCTCTTAATGAGCAGTTCTTC. Protein: CASSTSGPLNEQFF.

The gene calls are TRBV28 and TRBJ2-3, with D perhaps matching TRBD2 (6 bases). Germline V gives CDR1 MDHEN, CDR2 SYDVKM. V lost 1 base, J lost 2 bases, and 19 bases lay in between. The CDR3 covers 18 residues. The CDR3 protein is CASSLLAGTGSSTDTQYF. The CDR3 DNA is TGTGCCAGCAGTTTATTGGCGGGGACCGGGAGCTCCACAGATACGCAGTATTTT.

This clonotype was detected only a few times. This chain uses TRBV27 with TRBJ2-3; the D is unclear. Germline assignment: CDR1 MNHEY and CDR2 SMNVEV (reference sequence). V was cut by 2 bases and J by 3 bases, with 12 bases left in between. The length of the CDR3 is 15 residues. In DNA form, the CDR3 reads TGTGCCAGCAGTTTAACGGCTGGAAAGACAGATACGCAGTATTTT. This sequence encodes CASSLTAGKTDTQYF.

This clonotype came up many times. The chain employs TRBV7-9 and TRBJ2-3; the D is unclear. V was pared by 3 bases and J by 5 bases, with 9 bases between. Looked up from germline, CDR1 is SEHNR and CDR2 is FQNEAQ (reference sequence). This CDR3 region has 13 residues. This CDR3 is CASSFGKEDTQYF. DNA of the CDR3: TGTGCCAGCAGCTTTGGGAAAGAAGATACGCAGTATTTT. The full variable domain, completed using reference TRBV7-9 and TRBJ2-3, is DTGVSQNPRHKITKRGQNVTFRCDPISEHNRLYWYRQTLGQGPEFLTYFQNEAQLEKSRLLSDRFSAERPKGSFSTLEIQRTEQGDSAMYLCASSFGKEDTQYFGPGTRLTVL.

In the case of this clonotype: At one end, the junction sequence differs from germline, possibly due to a read error. The rearrangement links TRBV6-1 to TRBJ1-2; D is perhaps TRBD1 (5 bases). The V gene's germline CDR1 is MNHNS and CDR2 SASEGT. The CDR3 consists of 14 residues. Here the CDR3 DNA reads TGTGCCAGCAGTGCAGGGACGGGGATGGGCGGCTACCCCTTC. It yields the protein CASSAGTGMGGYPF.